This T cell receptor beta chain was recovered during a study of T cells after posttransplantation cyclophosphamide. Findings and limits, study-wide: Tissue-infiltrating T cells from skin or gut overlapped little with blood T cells. TRB clonality was highly associated with recipient CMV seropositivity and reactivation.

This clone was found many times. Its antigen is currently unknown. Clones were sequenced by immunoSEQ multiplex PCR, and TCRdb holds only the in-frame ones, with some missing. This set yields 9,500 to 15,000 clones and no singletons; the top ten hold around 28%. Germline V gives CDR1 SGHRS, CDR2 YFSETQ. The CDR3 length is 16 residues. The V gene lost 0 bases and the J gene lost 2 bases, with 15 bases spanning the gap. Cyclophosphamide on days +3 and +4 followed busulfan-fludarabine conditioning and a marrow graft. This receptor was taken from a female patient in her 40s who received an allogeneic stem cell transplant from a related donor, was CMV-positive, and had acute GVHD only. Some T cells could come from the graft donor. The gene calls are TRBV5-1 and TRBJ2-7, with D perhaps matching TRBD2 (5 bases). The source was PBMCs, collected after allogeneic stem cell transplant with posttransplant cyclophosphamide. CDR3 DNA sequence: TGCGCCAGCAGCTTGGTGAAAGGAGGTGGGGCCTACGAGCAGTACTTC. Translation gives CASSLVKGGGAYEQYF. The full variable domain, its missing parts supplied by reference TRBV5-1 and TRBJ2-7, is KAGVTQTPRYLIKTRGQQVTLSCSPISGHRSVSWYQQTPGQGLQFLFEYFSETQRNKGNFPGRFSGRQFSNSRSEMNVSTLELGDSALYLCASSLVKGGGAYEQYFGPGTRLTVT.